The 22 T cell receptor beta chains below come from one sample, sequenced in a study of CD8 T cells in Susac syndrome. RNA, at about 0.45 to 1 ug, was reverse transcribed with random hexamers. TCRdb processed the immunoSEQ multiplex PCR reads anew with MiXCR; each CDR3 protein has one entry. The table records 350,000 to 550,000 distinct CDR3 sequences, 75% to 90% of them present only once. Specimen: CD8+ T cells from PBMCs. Every receptor here comes from a human donor with multiple sclerosis.

The chain uses TRBV27 and TRBJ2-2, with 7 nucleotides matching TRBD2. The J segment lost 2 bases and the V segment lost 6 bases, leaving 12 bases of the junction unmatched. The germline V gene has CDR1 MNHEY and CDR2 SMNVEV (reference sequence). The CDR3 has 17 residues. In DNA, the CDR3 is TGTGCCAGCAGCTTGGGGCGGGGGACCATTAACACCGGGGAGCTGTTTTTT. Its protein product is CASSLGRGTINTGELFF.

V usage is TRBV10-3 and J usage is TRBJ1-3; tentatively, D is TRBD1 (5 bases). V was pared by 2 bases and J by 0 bases, with 11 bases between. The CDR3 runs to 16 residues. The germline V gene encodes CDR1 ENHRY and CDR2 SYGVKD. CDR3 bases: TGTGCCATCAGTGAGCCGGACAAGGACTCTGGAAACACCATATATTTT. It specifies CAISEPDKDSGNTIYF.

The rearrangement links TRBV24-1 to TRBJ2-1; D not certain. V gave up 4 bases and J gave up 7 bases, with 10 bases separating them. The CDR3 contains 13 residues. The germline CDR1 and CDR2 sequences are KGHDR and SFDVKD. CDR3 protein: CATSDPQQNEQFF. The CDR3 DNA reads as TGTGCCACCAGTGACCCCCAGCAAAATGAGCAGTTCTTC.

The J gene is TRBJ2-4, the V gene TRBV12-3 or TRBV12-4; possible D gene TRBD1, 5 bases. V lost 6 bases, J lost 7 bases, and 10 bases lay in between. This CDR3 spans 12 amino acids. The CDR3 sequence: CASSIPGNIQYF. Written as DNA, the CDR3 is TGTGCCAGCAGCATACCAGGGAACATTCAGTACTTC.

This chain uses TRBV6-1 with TRBJ2-7; TRBD2 aligns across 11 bases. The CDR3 extends over 16 amino acids. V trimming: 6 bases; J trimming: 0 bases; junction bases outside the gene matches: 7. Germline CDR1 MNHNS, CDR2 SASEGT. CDR3 in amino acids: CASRETSGTFSYEQYF. The CDR3 region has the DNA TGTGCCAGCAGAGAGACTAGCGGGACCTTCTCCTACGAGCAGTACTTC.

The chain recombines TRBV5-1 with TRBJ1-1; the D gene is possibly TRBD1 (5 bases). This CDR3 spans 15 amino acids. CDR1 SGHRS and CDR2 YFSETQ come from the germline V gene. Trimming cost V 3 bases and J 6 bases, with 18 bases left between them. The CDR3 nucleotides are TGCGCCAGCAGCTCAAGTGCCCAGGGTCCCCCTGAAGCTTTCTTT. Residues: CASSSSAQGPPEAFF.

This chain links TRBV27 with TRBJ2-5; 7 positions agree with TRBD1. CDR1 and CDR2 from the germline V gene are MNHEY and SMNVEV (reference sequence). The CDR3 runs 15 residues. V was pared by 5 bases and J by 5 bases, with 11 bases of the junction left unmatched. The CDR3 coding sequence is TGTGCCAGCAGTACCACCGGGACAGCCGAGGAGACCCAGTACTTC. The encoded protein is CASSTTGTAEETQYF.

The J gene is TRBJ2-5, the V gene TRBV2; 7 positions match TRBD2. Germline loops: CDR1 SNHLY, CDR2 FYNNEI. This CDR3 contains 13 residues. The trim removed 11 bases at V and 5 bases at J, leaving 11 bases unmatched. This CDR3 is CAVLGGRDETQYF. In nucleotides, the CDR3 is TGTGCCGTCCTCGGAGGGAGGGATGAGACCCAGTACTTC.

The chain couples TRBV7-9 to TRBJ2-1; 8 nucleotides match TRBD1. Looked up from germline, CDR1 is SEHNR and CDR2 is FQNEAQ (reference sequence). Germline trimming cut 3 bases from V and 7 bases from J; bases unmatched to any gene: 8. The CDR3 is 15 amino acids. DNA of the CDR3: TGTGCCAGCAGCTTGGGACAGGTGGAAAAAAATGAGCAGTTCTTC. Amino acids: CASSLGQVEKNEQFF.

The chain combines TRBV27 with TRBJ2-3; either TRBD1 or TRBD2 may supply D (5 bases each). V was clipped by 6 bases and J by 2 bases, with 15 bases between them. The CDR3 runs 15 residues. Germline V CDR1 and CDR2: MNHEY, SMNVEV (reference sequence). CDR3: CASSDSGTLTDTQYF. The CDR3 DNA is TGTGCCAGCAGCGACTCCGGGACCCTCACAGATACGCAGTATTTT.

The chain has TRBV7-3 and TRBJ2-7; a weak D match, TRBD2 (5 bases). Germline loops: CDR1 SGHTA, CDR2 FQGTGA. The CDR3 totals 13 residues. Trimming removed 3 bases at V and 5 bases at J, with 11 bases between. The CDR3 nucleotides read TGTGCCAGCAGCTTTGGTGGGAGTGACGAGCAGTACTTC. The encoded protein is CASSFGGSDEQYF.

The gene calls are TRBV27 and TRBJ1-2; D unclear. This CDR3 is 12 amino acids long. Germline values: CDR1 MNHEY, CDR2 SMNVEV (reference sequence). V lost 4 bases to trimming and J lost 7 bases, with 10 bases between them. This CDR3 is CASSYEGGGYTF. Here the CDR3 DNA reads TGTGCCAGCAGTTATGAGGGAGGTGGCTACACCTTC.

V and J are TRBV28 and TRBJ2-2, with D hard to call. Trimming left V 5 bases short and J 0 bases short, with 7 bases between. CDR1 and CDR2 (germline): MDHEN, SYDVKM. The CDR3 is made up of 14 amino acids. The CDR3 DNA sequence: TGTGCCAGCAGTATTTATACGAACACCGGGGAGCTGTTTTTT. Protein sequence: CASSIYTNTGELFF.

The chain carries TRBV6-2 or TRBV6-3 and TRBJ2-2; 7 nucleotides align to TRBD1. CDR1 and CDR2 (germline): MNHEY, SVGEGT. CDR3 length equals 16 residues. V dropped 5 bases and J dropped 1; count of bases not matched to a gene: 7. CDR3 in DNA: TGTGCCAGCAGTCAAACGGACAGGCGGAACACCGGGGAGCTGTTTTTT. Translated: CASSQTDRRNTGELFF.

This chain links TRBV28 with TRBJ2-7, with D perhaps being TRBD1 or TRBD2 (5 bases each). Per the germline V gene, CDR1 is MDHEN and CDR2 is SYDVKM. The CDR3 covers 14 residues. Trimming pared 5 bases from V and 6 bases from J, leaving 17 bases between. The CDR3 DNA follows: TGTGCCAGCAGTCTCAGGGCCCCGGGAAGCGAGCAGTACTTC. It encodes CASSLRAPGSEQYF.

The chain joins TRBV30 to TRBJ2-2, with D hard to call. Germline CDR1 GTSNPN, CDR2 SVGIG (reference sequence). The CDR3 is 12 amino acids. Between the trimmed V and J ends, which lost 0 bases and 6 bases, there was a span of 5 bases. CDR3 coding DNA: TGTGCCTGGAGTGTACTCTCCGGGGAGCTGTTTTTT. The encoded protein is CAWSVLSGELFF.

This chain connects TRBV20-1 to TRBJ2-1, with 9 bases aligning to TRBD2. The germline gives CDR1 DFQATT, CDR2 SNEGSKA (reference sequence). The CDR3 length is 16 residues. The trim removed 5 bases at V and 4 bases at J, leaving 12 bases unmatched. The CDR3 loop is CSARTSAKVWYNEQFF. For the CDR3, the DNA is TGCAGTGCTCGGACTAGCGCCAAGGTGTGGTACAATGAGCAGTTCTTC.

The chain is built from TRBV2 and TRBJ2-3, with 9 bases matching TRBD2. The CDR3 sequence is 13 residues long. The germline gives CDR1 SNHLY, CDR2 FYNNEI. The trim removed 8 bases at V and 6 bases at J, leaving 6 bases unmatched. The CDR3 bases are TGTGCCAGCCTAGCGGGAATTCCTGATACGCAGTATTTT. This sequence encodes CASLAGIPDTQYF.

This clonotype showed up just once. The gene calls are TRBV7-3 and TRBJ2-3, with D perhaps matching TRBD2 (6 bases). V dropped 8 bases and J dropped 1 base, with 10 bases sitting between them. Germline V gives CDR1 SGHTA, CDR2 FQGTGA. This CDR3 contains 13 residues. In DNA, the CDR3 is TGTGCCAGCGGGACTTTGGGCACAGATACGCAGTATTTT. Protein: CASGTLGTDTQYF.

The chain has TRBV27 and TRBJ2-2; the match to TRBD1 covers 7 bases. Germline lookup yields CDR1 MNHEY and CDR2 SMNVEV (reference sequence). The trim removed 5 bases at V and 3 bases at J, leaving 12 bases unmatched. This CDR3 spans 17 amino acids. This CDR3 is CASSLTAQGPYTGELFF. The CDR3 region has the DNA TGTGCCAGCAGTCTTACCGCACAGGGGCCCTACACCGGGGAGCTGTTTTTT.

The gene calls are TRBV30 and TRBJ2-7, with unresolved D. CDR1 is GTSNPN and CDR2 is SVGIG in the germline V gene (reference sequence). Trimming removed 1 base from V and 5 bases from J, with 9 bases in between. The CDR3 totals 12 residues. The CDR3 region is CAWSGLSHEQYF. DNA for the CDR3: TGTGCCTGGAGTGGACTCAGCCACGAGCAGTACTTC.

This clonotype was detected only a few times. The rearrangement links TRBV2 to TRBJ1-1; no firm D call. Germline V gene sequence: CDR1 SNHLY, CDR2 FYNNEI. Trimming stripped 4 bases from V and 4 bases from J, with 7 bases between. The CDR3 sequence is 12 residues long. The CDR3 sequence: CASSAGSTEAFF. CDR3 in DNA: TGTGCCAGCAGTGCCGGCTCCACTGAAGCTTTCTTT.